This T cell receptor (beta chain) emerged from a study of spatial heterogeneity in lung cancer. Study background: Patients with untreated early-stage non-small cell lung cancer, numbering 72, were the donors. Sequencing was performed on follow-up PBMC samples when available, collected at a median of about two years after resection.

TCRdb reprocessed the 5' RACE reads with MiXCR, giving one entry per CDR3 protein. The table shows around 120,000 distinct CDR3 sequences, with 12% occurring only once. This clonotype came up many times. Time point given: blood at routine non-recurrence follow-up after resection. Sequencing was performed on whole RNA extracted from tumor and nontumor lung tissue, or from frozen PBMC, and the material was left unsorted. The CDR3 is made up of 14 amino acids. Germline V lookup: CDR1 SGHRS, CDR2 YFSETQ. The V and J ends lost 5 bases and 2 bases respectively, with 13 bases between them. The sample consisted of PBMCs, taken at follow-up. The receptor was derived from a male donor with early-stage non-small cell lung cancer. The rearrangement uses TRBV5-1 and TRBJ1-1; possible D gene TRBD1, 6 bases. Here the CDR3 DNA reads TGCGCCAGCAGTCCTACAGGGTCCAACACTGAAGCTTTCTTT. It encodes CASSPTGSNTEAFF.